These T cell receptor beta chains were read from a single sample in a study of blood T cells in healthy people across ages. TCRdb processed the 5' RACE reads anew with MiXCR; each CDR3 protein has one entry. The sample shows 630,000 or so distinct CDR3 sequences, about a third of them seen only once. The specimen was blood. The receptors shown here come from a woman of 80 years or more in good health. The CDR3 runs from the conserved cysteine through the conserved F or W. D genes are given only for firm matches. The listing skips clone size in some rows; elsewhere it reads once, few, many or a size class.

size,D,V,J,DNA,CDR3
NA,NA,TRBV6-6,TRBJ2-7,TGTGCCAGCAGCCATTCCAGCGCCGAGCAGTACTTC,CASSHSSAEQYF
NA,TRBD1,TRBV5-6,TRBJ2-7,TGTGCCAGCAGCCCCTTGGACAGGGTGAGCTCCTACGAGCAGTACTTC,CASSPLDRVSSYEQYF
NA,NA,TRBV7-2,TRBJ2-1,TGTGCCAGCAGCTCGCGTCCGGGACTTCTCAATGAGCAGTTCTTC,CASSSRPGLLNEQFF
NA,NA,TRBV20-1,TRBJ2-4,TGCAGTGCTCCTGAAGACAGGGCCAAAAACATTCAGTACTTC,CSAPEDRAKNIQYF
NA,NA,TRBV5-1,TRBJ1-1,TGCGCCAGCAGCTTGGACGGCAGGTGGACCACTGAAGCTTTCTTT,CASSLDGRWTTEAFF
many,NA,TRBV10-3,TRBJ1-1,TGTGCCATCAAGCCAGGCTTGAACACTGAAGCTTTCTTT,CAIKPGLNTEAFF
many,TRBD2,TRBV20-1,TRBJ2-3,TGCAGTGCCGAATTCTCACTAGCGTACACAGATACGCAGTATTTT,CSAEFSLAYTDTQYF
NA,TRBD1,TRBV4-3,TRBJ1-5,TGCGCCAGCAGCCAACGGACAGGTTTACAGCCCCAGCATTTT,CASSQRTGLQPQHF
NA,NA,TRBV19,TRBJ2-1,TGTGCCGGTAGTATACAGGGAGGCAATGAGCAGTTCTTC,CAGSIQGGNEQFF
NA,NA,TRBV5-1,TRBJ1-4,TGCGCCAGCAGCTGGGGGGTGATGAGGGATGAAAAACTGTTTTTT,CASSWGVMRDEKLFF
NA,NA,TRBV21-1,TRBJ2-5,TGTGCCAGCAGCAAAAAGGGCGGTAGGGGAGCGACCCAGTACTTC,CASSKKGGRGATQYF
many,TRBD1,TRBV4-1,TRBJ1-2,TGCGCCAGCAGCCATCGATTGGACAGGGACTATGGCTACACCTTC,CASSHRLDRDYGYTF
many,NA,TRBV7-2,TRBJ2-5,TGTGCCAGCAGCCCAGGCGCTCGGGGGACCCAGTACTTC,CASSPGARGTQYF
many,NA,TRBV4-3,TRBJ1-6,TGCGCCAGCAGCCGATCGGGACAAATAAATTCACCCCTCCACTTT,CASSRSGQINSPLHF
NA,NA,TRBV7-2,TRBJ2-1,TGTGCCAGCAGCTTAGCACTTAGGGGGACTCCCGGCGAGGATGAGCAGTTCTTC,CASSLALRGTPGEDEQFF
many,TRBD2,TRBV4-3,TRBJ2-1,TGCGCCAGCAGCCAAGGAGGTCTAGCGGGGATTAATGAGCAGTTCTTC,CASSQGGLAGINEQFF
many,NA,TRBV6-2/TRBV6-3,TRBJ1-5,TGTGCCAGCAGTTTCCGCCCGGTGGGCAATCAGCCCCAGCATTTT,CASSFRPVGNQPQHF
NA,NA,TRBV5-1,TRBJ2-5,TGCGCCAGCAGCACACTAGGGAGTCAAGAGACCCAGTACTTC,CASSTLGSQETQYF
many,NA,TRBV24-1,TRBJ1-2,TGTGCCACCAGTGACCCGGTAGACACTGGCTACACCTTC,CATSDPVDTGYTF
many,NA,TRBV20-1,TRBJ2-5,TGCAGTGCCACCCAGTCGGAGGACCAGTACTTC,CSATQSEDQYF
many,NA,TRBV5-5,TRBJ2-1,TGTGCCAGCAGCTTGGCCCCACGGAATGAGCAGTTCTTC,CASSLAPRNEQFF
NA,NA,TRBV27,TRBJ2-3,TGTGCCAGCAGTTTCCAGTTGTTCACTAGCACAGATACGCAGTATTTT,CASSFQLFTSTDTQYF
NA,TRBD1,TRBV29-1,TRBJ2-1,TGCAGCGGTGCGGGACAGGGGATAAGTGAGCAGTTCTTC,CSGAGQGISEQFF
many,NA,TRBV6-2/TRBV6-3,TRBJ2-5,TGTGCCAGCAACACGGTCGGAGGGGGCGAGACCCAGTACTTC,CASNTVGGGETQYF
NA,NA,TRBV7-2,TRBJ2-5,TGTGCCAGCAGCCGGATTAGCCAAGAGACCCAGTACTTC,CASSRISQETQYF
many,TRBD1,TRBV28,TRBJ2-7,TGTGCCAGCAGTTTATCGTTGGGACAGGGCCTCTACGAGCAGTACTTC,CASSLSLGQGLYEQYF
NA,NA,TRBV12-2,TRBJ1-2,TGTGCAAGTCGCCCCCTCCAGGGGGCCAAGAACTATGGCTACACCTTC,CASRPLQGAKNYGYTF
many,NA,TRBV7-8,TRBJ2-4,TGTGCCAGCAGCTTAGCCAGGGACATAAGGAGAAAAAACATTCAGTACTTC,CASSLARDIRRKNIQYF
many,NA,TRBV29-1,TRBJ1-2,TGCAGCGGCTATAGGGGGGTTAATGGCTACACCTTC,CSGYRGVNGYTF
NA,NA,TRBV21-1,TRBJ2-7,TGTGCCAGCAGGTCCCTCGGGCTAGCGGAAGGGGCCGCCTACGAGCAGTACTTC,CASRSLGLAEGAAYEQYF
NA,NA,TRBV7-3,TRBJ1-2,TGTGCCAGCAGCTTATCCCCCTTTGCCCCCGGGGGGTGCACCTTC,CASSLSPFAPGGCTF
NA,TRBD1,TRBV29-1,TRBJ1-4,TGCAGCGTTGTTTGGACAGGTGAAAAACTGTTTTTT,CSVVWTGEKLFF
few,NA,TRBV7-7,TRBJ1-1,TGTGCTAGCAGCCTCAGTTCGAACACTGAAGCTTTCTTT,CASSLSSNTEAFF
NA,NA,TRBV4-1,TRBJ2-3,TGCGCCAGCAGCCAAGATGTAGGGGGGGGAGATACGCAGTATTTT,CASSQDVGGGDTQYF
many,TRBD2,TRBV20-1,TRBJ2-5,TGCAGTGCTTTAGGACTAGCGGGGAGACAAGAGACCCAGTACTTC,CSALGLAGRQETQYF
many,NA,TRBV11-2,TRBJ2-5,TGTGCCAGCAGCTTAGAACTCACCTCAGAGACCCAGTACTTC,CASSLELTSETQYF
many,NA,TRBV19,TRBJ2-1,TGTGCCAGTAAAGGCAGGCTGACAGGTTCCTACAATGAGCAGTTCTTC,CASKGRLTGSYNEQFF
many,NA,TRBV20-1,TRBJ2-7,TGCAGTGCCGAATCTGACGGCTACGAGCAGTACTTC,CSAESDGYEQYF
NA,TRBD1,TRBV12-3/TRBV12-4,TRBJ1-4,TGTGCCAGCAGCCGAGGACAGGCCCTCGTTATTAATGAAAAACTGTTTTTT,CASSRGQALVINEKLFF
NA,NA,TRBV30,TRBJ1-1,TGTGCCTGGAGTGAGGGGATGAACACTGAAGCTTTCTTT,CAWSEGMNTEAFF
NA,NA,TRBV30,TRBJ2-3,TGTGCCTGGAGTAGGGGTCTGGGTAGGACAGATACGCAGTATTTT,CAWSRGLGRTDTQYF
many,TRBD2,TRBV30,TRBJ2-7,TGTGCCTGGAGTGGACTAGCTAACTACGAGCAGTACTTC,CAWSGLANYEQYF
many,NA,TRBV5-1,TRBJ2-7,TGCGCCAGCAGCCCTGGGGCAGGGCCCTACGAGCAGTACTTC,CASSPGAGPYEQYF
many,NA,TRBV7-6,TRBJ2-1,TGTGCCAGCAGTACTGGGGGGCCTTTCAATGAGCAGTTCTTC,CASSTGGPFNEQFF